This entry is about one T cell receptor beta chain. The sample originates from a study of patients and donors after allogeneic stem cell transplantation. One entry per CDR3 protein, called by TCRdb with MiXCR from the RT-PCR reads. The sample shows roughly 880,000 distinct CDR3 sequences, approximately 18% of them seen only once. The TCR comes from a human donor who was either an allogeneic HSCT recipient or a stem cell or donor lymphocyte infusion donor (not recorded which). It is not recorded whose cells these are; they may come from a transplant donor. Specimen: blood, either unsorted or a sorted T cell fraction (not recorded which).

The CDR3 here is CASSRGQGLDTQYF. CDR3 DNA: TGTGCCAGCAGTCGGGGACAGGGGTTAGATACGCAGTATTTT. V gene TRBV6-1 combines with J gene TRBJ2-3; TRBD1 matches 10 bases. Trimming took 5 bases from V and 5 from J; bases not matched to a gene: 4. This CDR3 has 14 amino acids. Germline loops: CDR1 MNHNS, CDR2 SASEGT.